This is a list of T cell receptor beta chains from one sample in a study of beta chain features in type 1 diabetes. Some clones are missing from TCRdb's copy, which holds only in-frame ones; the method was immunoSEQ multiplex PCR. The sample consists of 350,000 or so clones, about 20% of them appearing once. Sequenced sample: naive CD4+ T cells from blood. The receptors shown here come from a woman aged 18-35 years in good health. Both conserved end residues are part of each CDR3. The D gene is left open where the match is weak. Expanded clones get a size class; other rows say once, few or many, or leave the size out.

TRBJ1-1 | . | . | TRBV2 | TGTGCCAGCAGAATGGTCCTATACACTGAAGCTTTCTTT | CASRMVLYTEAFF
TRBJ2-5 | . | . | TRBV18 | TGTGCCAGCTCACTGACTAGGTCTCAAGAGACCCAGTACTTC | CASSLTRSQETQYF
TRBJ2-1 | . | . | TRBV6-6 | TGTGCCAGCAGTTACAGGGCCGGGAGCTCCTACAATGAGCAGTTCTTC | CASSYRAGSSYNEQFF
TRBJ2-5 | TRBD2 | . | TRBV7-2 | TGTGCCAGCAGCCCCGGGAGGGAGTCAGAGACCCAGTACTTC | CASSPGRESETQYF
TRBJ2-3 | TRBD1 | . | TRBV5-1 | TGCGCCAGCAGCATCGTCGGGACAGGGCCCGATACGCAGTATTTT | CASSIVGTGPDTQYF
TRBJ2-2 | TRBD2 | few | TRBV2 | TGTGCCAGCGGTTTGACTAGCCCGAACACCGGGGAGCTGTTTTTT | CASGLTSPNTGELFF
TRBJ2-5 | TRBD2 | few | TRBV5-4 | TGTGCCAGCAGCTTGCTTCTAGCGGGGGGCCAAGAGACCCAGTACTTC | CASSLLLAGGQETQYF
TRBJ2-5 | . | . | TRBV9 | TGTGCCAGCAGCGTAGGCGGGGTTAACGGAGAGACCCAGTACTTC | CASSVGGVNGETQYF
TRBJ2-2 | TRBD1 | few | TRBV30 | TGTGCCTCTGGACAGGCGACCACCGGGGAGCTGTTTTTT | CASGQATTGELFF
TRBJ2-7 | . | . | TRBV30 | TGTGCATCGTCGTTCTCCTACGAGCAGTACTTC | CASSFSYEQYF
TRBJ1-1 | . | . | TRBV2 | TGTGCCAGCAGTGAATCCGGTTCGGCTTTCTTT | CASSESGSAFF